This TCR beta chain originates from a study of blood T cell repertoires in COVID-19. Study background: Material from acute and convalescent COVID-19 was sourced from the United States, Italy and Spain. From T cells, B-cell-depleted T cells, or PBMCs came the material, which was cDNA or gDNA.

In the original processing: Reference gene primer amplification gave nucleated cell count estimates. Clones were read by immunoSEQ multiplex PCR, and TCRdb kept only the in-frame ones, dropping some. The V and J calls and clone size are taken from that table; D and trimming were inferred from the DNA. The profile shows 200,000 to 250,000 clones, less than 85% of them singletons. V was shortened by 1 base and J by 9 bases, with 7 bases between the two germline ends. The CDR3 spans 11 residues. Germline V gene lookup returns CDR1 SGHRS and CDR2 YFSETQ. The gene calls are TRBV5-1 and TRBJ1-2, with no clear D. The sequencing sample was made of peripheral blood. The TCR comes from a woman of 80 years or more with COVID-19, enrolled during active disease. CDR3 nucleotide sequence: TGCGCCAGCAGCTTGTCGGGGAGCTACACCTTC. Translation gives CASSLSGSYTF.